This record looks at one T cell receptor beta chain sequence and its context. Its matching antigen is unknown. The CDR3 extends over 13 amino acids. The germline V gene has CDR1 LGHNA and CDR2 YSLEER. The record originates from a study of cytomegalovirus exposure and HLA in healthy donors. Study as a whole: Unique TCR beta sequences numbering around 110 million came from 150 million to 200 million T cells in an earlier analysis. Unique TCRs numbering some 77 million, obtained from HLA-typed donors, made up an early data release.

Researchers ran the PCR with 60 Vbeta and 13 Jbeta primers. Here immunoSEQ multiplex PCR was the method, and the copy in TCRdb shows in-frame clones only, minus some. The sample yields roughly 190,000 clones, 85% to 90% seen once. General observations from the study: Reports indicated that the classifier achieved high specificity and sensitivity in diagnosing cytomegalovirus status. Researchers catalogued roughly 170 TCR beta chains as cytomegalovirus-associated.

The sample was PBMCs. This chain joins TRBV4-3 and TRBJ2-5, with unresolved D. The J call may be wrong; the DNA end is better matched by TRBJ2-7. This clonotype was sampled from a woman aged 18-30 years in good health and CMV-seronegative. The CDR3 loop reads CASSQEYGYEQYF. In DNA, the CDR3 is TGCGCCAGCAGCCAAGAATACGGGTACGAGCAGTACTTC.